A selection of T cell receptor beta chains follows, all from one sample in a study of CD8 T cells in Susac syndrome. TCRdb called the immunoSEQ multiplex PCR reads again in MiXCR, with one record for every CDR3 protein. The table shows 150,000 to 200,000 distinct CDR3 sequences, with over 75% occurring only once. Sequences were obtained from CD4+ T cells from PBMCs. The receptor source for this set is a human donor with Susac syndrome. Both conserved end residues are trimmed from each CDR3. A clone size is listed for some rows: how often the clone was seen (once, few, many), or a class if it is expanded.

TRBV30	TRBJ2-1	9	-	AWSISNEQF
TRBV6-1	TRBJ2-5	14	few	ASRMGPSGISETQY
TRBV29-1	TRBJ1-1	12	-	SVEEGGGLTEAF
TRBV9	TRBJ1-5	12	-	ASSVTGSNQPQH
TRBV12-3/TRBV12-4	TRBJ2-7	12	once	ASSVDLPGYEQY
TRBV20-1	TRBJ1-1	10	few	SARDGNTEAF
TRBV2	TRBJ2-1	12	once	ASKPDGSYNEQF
TRBV28	TRBJ2-7	11	-	ASSLPAGVEQY
TRBV18	TRBJ1-1	13	-	ASSPFTGMDTEAF
TRBV3-1	TRBJ1-3	11	-	ASSQGYANTIY
TRBV2	TRBJ2-5	11	-	ASRIGEFETQY
TRBV5-1	TRBJ2-1	12	-	ASVMGQGGNEQF
TRBV3-1	TRBJ2-3	13	-	ASSQGLAGSDTQY
TRBV6-5	TRBJ1-1	10	-	ASSYSLDKAF
TRBV11-1	TRBJ1-2	12	-	ASSPGQGGGGYT
TRBV20-1	TRBJ1-2	14	-	SAHSSGSLSNYGYT
TRBV19	TRBJ1-5	13	-	ASTTSQGASQPQH
TRBV20-1	TRBJ2-3	14	-	SARDLGHHVGDTQY
TRBV4-1	TRBJ2-1	14	-	ASSQVPGLSYNEQF
TRBV20-1	TRBJ1-4	14	-	SARDRLAATNEKLF
TRBV7-9	TRBJ1-1	13	once	ASSETGTWNTEAF
TRBV7-3	TRBJ1-1	13	-	ASSPNRRQGTEAF
TRBV16	TRBJ2-1	12	-	ASSQSATRGEQF
TRBV9	TRBJ2-5	13	once	ASSAQGVAPETQY
TRBV27	TRBJ1-1	12	-	ASTPLGSNTEAF
TRBV5-1	TRBJ1-1	13	-	ASSFDTGGETEAF
TRBV19	TRBJ1-5	12	-	ASSMVRATQPQH
TRBV28	TRBJ2-7	12	-	ASGSSGSIHEQY
TRBV12-3/TRBV12-4	TRBJ2-7	12	once	ASLPPGQNYEQY
TRBV13	TRBJ2-7	13	once	ASSLVAGGPREQY
TRBV27	TRBJ2-1	16	-	ASSFWARGGRAANEQF
TRBV20-1	TRBJ2-1	13	-	SAPRTSGMTNEQF
TRBV15	TRBJ2-3	12	once	ATSRGQGTDTQY
TRBV3-1	TRBJ1-5	13	once	ASSQDRTGYQPQH
TRBV19	TRBJ2-3	12	-	ASSSIAGSDTQY
TRBV11-2	TRBJ2-1	12	-	ASSLDRAANEQF
TRBV12-3/TRBV12-4	TRBJ2-7	13	-	ASSLSGTSSYEQY
TRBV11-2	TRBJ2-5	13	few	ASSRQREVQETQY
TRBV7-9	TRBJ1-1	11	-	ASSLAGSPEAF
TRBV20-1	TRBJ2-2	16	-	SARDLVSSGSNTGELF
TRBV6-2/TRBV6-3	TRBJ2-7	13	-	ASSYSVGGRYEQY
TRBV7-9	TRBJ1-4	15	-	ASSFQTGPATNEKLF
TRBV3-1	TRBJ1-6	15	-	ASSQESRGLGNSPLH
TRBV5-6	TRBJ2-1	15	-	ASSFFWHRVGSGEQF
TRBV29-1	TRBJ1-1	10	-	SVDILGENAF
TRBV28	TRBJ2-2	10	-	AGQGAAGELF
TRBV5-1	TRBJ2-4	14	-	ASSLFGGLAKNIQY
TRBV15	TRBJ2-3	13	-	ATSRDHRLEDTQY
TRBV11-1	TRBJ2-1	14	-	ASSQGTDASYNEQF
TRBV5-5	TRBJ2-5	14	-	ASSLVLTGAQETQY
TRBV30	TRBJ1-4	13	-	AWSAGRATNEKLF
TRBV7-2	TRBJ1-3	13	-	ASSLLGVSGNTIY
TRBV4-1	TRBJ1-4	14	-	ASSQPFQGQNEKLF
TRBV5-1	TRBJ1-1	13	-	ASSYWTGLNTEAF
TRBV6-2/TRBV6-3	TRBJ2-1	11	-	ASNSRAYNEQF
TRBV7-2	TRBJ2-2	14	-	ASSLVFTSNTGELF
TRBV7-9	TRBJ2-1	12	-	ASSPRVTGNEQF
TRBV5-1	TRBJ2-1	16	-	ASSFPQGGISSYNEQF